This T cell receptor (beta chain) appears in the sequencing data of a study of blood T cell repertoires in COVID-19. Authors' analysis steps: Nucleated cell number was recorded as an estimate derived from reference gene primer amplification. The assay was immunoSEQ multiplex PCR, and TCRdb's table has in-frame clones only and misses some. V, J and clone size are taken as reported in that table, and D and trimming were inferred from the DNA itself. The sample has 75,000 to 85,000 clones, around nine tenths seen once. The CDR3 contains 15 residues. V trimming: 2 bases; J trimming: 3 bases; junction bases outside the gene matches: 6. Germline V gene lookup returns CDR1 SGHTA and CDR2 FQGTGA.

J is TRBJ2-7 and V is TRBV7-3; 8 nucleotides match TRBD1. The clonotype originates from a man between 50 and 59 years old with active COVID-19. The sample was peripheral blood. The CDR3 bases are TGTGCCAGCAGCTTACGACCTGGACAGGGCTACGAGCAGTACTTC. The encoded protein is CASSLRPGQGYEQYF.